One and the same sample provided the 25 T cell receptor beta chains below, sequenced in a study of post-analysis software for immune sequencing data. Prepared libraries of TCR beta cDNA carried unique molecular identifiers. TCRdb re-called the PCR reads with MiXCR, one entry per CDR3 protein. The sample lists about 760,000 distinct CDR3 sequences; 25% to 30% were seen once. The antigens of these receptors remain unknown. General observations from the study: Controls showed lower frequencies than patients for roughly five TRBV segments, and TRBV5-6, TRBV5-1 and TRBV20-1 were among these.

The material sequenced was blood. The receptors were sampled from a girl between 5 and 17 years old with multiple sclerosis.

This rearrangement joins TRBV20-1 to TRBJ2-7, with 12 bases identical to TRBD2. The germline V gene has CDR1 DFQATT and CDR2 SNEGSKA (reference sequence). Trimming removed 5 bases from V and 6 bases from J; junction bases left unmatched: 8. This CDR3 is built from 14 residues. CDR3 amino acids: CSAAPTSGSTEQYF. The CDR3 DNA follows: TGCAGTGCTGCACCGACTAGCGGGAGTACCGAGCAGTACTTC.

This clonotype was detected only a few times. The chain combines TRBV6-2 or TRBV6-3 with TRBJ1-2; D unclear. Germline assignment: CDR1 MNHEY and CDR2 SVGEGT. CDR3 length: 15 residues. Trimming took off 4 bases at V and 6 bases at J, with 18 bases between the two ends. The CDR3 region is CASSLSSIRGDGYTF. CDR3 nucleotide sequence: TGTGCCAGCAGTTTGAGCTCTATTCGCGGGGATGGCTACACCTTC.

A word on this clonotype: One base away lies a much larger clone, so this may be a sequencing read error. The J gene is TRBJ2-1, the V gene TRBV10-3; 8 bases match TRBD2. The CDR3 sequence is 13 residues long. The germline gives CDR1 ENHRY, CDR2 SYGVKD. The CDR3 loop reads CAIGGRSYNGQFF. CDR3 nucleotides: TGTGCCATTGGCGGGAGGTCCTACAATGGGCAGTTCTTC.

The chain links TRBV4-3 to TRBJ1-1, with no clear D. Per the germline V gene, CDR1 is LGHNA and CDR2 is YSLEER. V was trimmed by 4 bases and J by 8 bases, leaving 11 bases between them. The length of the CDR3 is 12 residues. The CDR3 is CASSRTEKEAFF. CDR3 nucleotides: TGCGCCAGCAGCCGAACAGAAAAGGAAGCTTTCTTT.

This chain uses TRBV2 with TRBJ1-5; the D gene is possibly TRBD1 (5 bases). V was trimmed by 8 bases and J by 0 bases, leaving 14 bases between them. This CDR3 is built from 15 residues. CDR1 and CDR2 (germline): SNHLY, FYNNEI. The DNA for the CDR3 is TGTGCCAGCGCTATAGGGGAATTTAGCAATCAGCCCCAGCATTTT. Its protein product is CASAIGEFSNQPQHF.

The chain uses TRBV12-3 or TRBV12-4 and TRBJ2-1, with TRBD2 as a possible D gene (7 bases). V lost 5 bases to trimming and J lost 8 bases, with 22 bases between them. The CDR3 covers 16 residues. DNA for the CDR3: TGTGCCAGCAGTCGTAGGACTAGAGGGGGAGGCGATGAGCAGTTCTTC. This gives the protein CASSRRTRGGGDEQFF.

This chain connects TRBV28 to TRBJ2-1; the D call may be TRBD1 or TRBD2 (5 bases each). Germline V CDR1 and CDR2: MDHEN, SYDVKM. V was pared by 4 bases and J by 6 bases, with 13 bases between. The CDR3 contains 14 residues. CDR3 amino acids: CASSSPGALNEQFF. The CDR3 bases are TGTGCCAGCAGTTCCCCCGGGGCTCTCAATGAGCAGTTCTTC. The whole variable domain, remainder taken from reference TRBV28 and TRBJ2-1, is DVKVTQSSRYLVKRTGEKVFLECVQDMDHENMFWYRQDPGLGLRLIYFSYDVKMKEKGDIPEGYSVSREKKERFSLILESASTNQTSMYLCASSSPGALNEQFFGPGTRLTVL.

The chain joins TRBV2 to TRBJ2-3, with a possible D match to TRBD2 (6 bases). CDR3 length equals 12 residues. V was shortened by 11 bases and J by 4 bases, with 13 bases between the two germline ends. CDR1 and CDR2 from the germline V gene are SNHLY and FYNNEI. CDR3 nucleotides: TGTGCCGGTCGGGGACTCGCAGATACGCAGTATTTT. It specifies CAGRGLADTQYF.

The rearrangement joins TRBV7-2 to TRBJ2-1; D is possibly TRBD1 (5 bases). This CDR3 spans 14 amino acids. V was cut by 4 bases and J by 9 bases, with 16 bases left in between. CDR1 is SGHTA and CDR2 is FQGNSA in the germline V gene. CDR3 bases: TGTGCCAGCAGCTCCACTCGTTTGGGGCGTGAGCAGTTCTTC. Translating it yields CASSSTRLGREQFF.

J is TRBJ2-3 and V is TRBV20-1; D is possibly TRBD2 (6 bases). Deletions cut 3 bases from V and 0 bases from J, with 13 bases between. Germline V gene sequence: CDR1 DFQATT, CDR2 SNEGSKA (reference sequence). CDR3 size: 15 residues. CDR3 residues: CSASLVRGSTDTQYF. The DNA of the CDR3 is TGCAGTGCTAGCCTCGTCCGGGGGAGCACAGATACGCAGTATTTT.

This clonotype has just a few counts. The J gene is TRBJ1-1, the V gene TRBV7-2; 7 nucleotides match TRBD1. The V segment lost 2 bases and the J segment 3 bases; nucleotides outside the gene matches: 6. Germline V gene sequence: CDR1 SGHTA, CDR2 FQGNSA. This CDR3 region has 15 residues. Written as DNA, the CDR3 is TGTGCCAGCAGCTTAAAGCGCAGGGGGGACACTGAAGCTTTCTTT. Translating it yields CASSLKRRGDTEAFF.

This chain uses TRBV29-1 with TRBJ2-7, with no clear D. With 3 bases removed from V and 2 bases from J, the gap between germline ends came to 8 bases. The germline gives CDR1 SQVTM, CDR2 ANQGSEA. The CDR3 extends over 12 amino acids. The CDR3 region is CSVDPGTYEQYF. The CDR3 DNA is TGCAGCGTTGATCCTGGGACCTACGAGCAGTACTTC.

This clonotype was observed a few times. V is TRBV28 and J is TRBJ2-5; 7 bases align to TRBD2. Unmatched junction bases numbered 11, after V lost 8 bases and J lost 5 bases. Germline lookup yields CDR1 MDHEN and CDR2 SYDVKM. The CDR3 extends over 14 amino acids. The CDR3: CASQSGTVWETQYF. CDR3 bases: TGTGCCAGCCAAAGCGGGACGGTGTGGGAGACCCAGTACTTC.

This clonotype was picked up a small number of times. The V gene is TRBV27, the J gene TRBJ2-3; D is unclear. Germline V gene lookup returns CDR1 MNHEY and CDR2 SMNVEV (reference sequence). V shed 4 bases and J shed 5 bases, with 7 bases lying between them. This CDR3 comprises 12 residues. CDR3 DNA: TGTGCCAGCAGTTCGCTCCAAGATACGCAGTATTTT. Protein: CASSSLQDTQYF.

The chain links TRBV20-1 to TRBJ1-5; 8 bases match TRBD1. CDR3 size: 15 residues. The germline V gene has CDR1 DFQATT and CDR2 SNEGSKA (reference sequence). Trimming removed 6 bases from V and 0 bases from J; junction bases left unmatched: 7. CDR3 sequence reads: CSARTGRYSNQPQHF. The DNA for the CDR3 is TGCAGTGCGCGGACAGGGCGCTATAGCAATCAGCCCCAGCATTTT.

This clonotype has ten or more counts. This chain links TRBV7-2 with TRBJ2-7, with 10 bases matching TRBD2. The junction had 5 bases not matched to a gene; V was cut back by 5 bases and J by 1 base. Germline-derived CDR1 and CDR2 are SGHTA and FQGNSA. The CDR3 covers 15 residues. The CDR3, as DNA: TGTGCCAGCAGCCCTACTAGCGGGGCTTCCTACGAGCAGTACTTC. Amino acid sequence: CASSPTSGASYEQYF.

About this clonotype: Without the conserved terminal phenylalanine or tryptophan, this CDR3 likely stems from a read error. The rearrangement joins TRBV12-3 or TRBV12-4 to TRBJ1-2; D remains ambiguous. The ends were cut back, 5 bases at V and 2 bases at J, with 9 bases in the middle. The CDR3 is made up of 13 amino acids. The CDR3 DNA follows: TGTGCCAGCAGTCCACAGCTCAACTATGGCTACACCTGC. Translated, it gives CASSPQLNYGYTC.

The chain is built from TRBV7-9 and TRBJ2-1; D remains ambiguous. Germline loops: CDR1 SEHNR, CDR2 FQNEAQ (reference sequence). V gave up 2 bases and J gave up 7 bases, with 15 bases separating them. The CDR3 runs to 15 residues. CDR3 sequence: CASSLSLQTPNEQFF. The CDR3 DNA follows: TGTGCCAGCAGCTTATCCCTACAGACCCCAAATGAGCAGTTCTTC.

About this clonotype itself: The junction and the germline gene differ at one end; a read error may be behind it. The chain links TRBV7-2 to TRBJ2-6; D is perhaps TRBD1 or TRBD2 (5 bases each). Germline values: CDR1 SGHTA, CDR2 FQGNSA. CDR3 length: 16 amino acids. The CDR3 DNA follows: TGTGTCAGCAGCGACCCCCGAGGGACCGGGGCCAACGTCCTGACTTTC. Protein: CVSSDPRGTGANVLTF.

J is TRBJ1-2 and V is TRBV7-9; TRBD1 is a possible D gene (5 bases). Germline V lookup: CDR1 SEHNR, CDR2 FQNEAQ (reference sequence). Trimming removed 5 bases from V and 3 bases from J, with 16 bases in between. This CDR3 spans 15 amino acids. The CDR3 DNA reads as TGTGCCAGCAGCATTCGTGCCCGACAGTACTATGGCTACACCTTC. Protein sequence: CASSIRARQYYGYTF.

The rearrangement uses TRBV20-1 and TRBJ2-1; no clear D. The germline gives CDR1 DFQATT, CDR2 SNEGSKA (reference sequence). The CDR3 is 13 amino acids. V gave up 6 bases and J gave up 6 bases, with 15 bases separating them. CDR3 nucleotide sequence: TGCAGTGCCCAACCCGGGCAGACCAATGAGCAGTTCTTC. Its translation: CSAQPGQTNEQFF.

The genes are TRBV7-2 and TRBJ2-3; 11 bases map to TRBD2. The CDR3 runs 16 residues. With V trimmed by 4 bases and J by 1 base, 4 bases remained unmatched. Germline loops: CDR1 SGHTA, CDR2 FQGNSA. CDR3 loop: CASSSRLAGRTDTQYF. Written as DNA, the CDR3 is TGTGCCAGCAGCTCAAGACTAGCGGGGCGCACAGATACGCAGTATTTT.

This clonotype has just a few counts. This CDR3 is CSATEGSLPHYGYTF. In DNA, the CDR3 is TGCAGTGCTACGGAGGGGTCCCTTCCCCACTATGGCTACACCTTC. The V call is TRBV20-1, the J call TRBJ1-2; perhaps TRBD1 as D (5 bases). Germline-derived CDR1 and CDR2 are DFQATT and SNEGSKA (reference sequence). Deletions cut 4 bases from V and 3 bases from J, with 18 bases between. The CDR3 covers 15 residues.

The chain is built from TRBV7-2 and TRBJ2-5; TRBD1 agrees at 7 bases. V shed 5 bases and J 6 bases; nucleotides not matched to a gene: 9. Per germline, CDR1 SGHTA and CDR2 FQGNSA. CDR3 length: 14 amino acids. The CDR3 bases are TGTGCCAGCAGCACCTCGACAGGGTTCAAGACCCAGTACTTC. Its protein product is CASSTSTGFKTQYF.

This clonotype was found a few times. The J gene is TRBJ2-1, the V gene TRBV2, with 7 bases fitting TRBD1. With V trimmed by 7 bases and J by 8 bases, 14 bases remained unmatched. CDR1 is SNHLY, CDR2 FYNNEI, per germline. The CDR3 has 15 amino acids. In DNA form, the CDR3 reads TGTGCCAGCACCCAATCGACAGGGATCGGGGATGAGCAGTTCTTC. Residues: CASTQSTGIGDEQFF.